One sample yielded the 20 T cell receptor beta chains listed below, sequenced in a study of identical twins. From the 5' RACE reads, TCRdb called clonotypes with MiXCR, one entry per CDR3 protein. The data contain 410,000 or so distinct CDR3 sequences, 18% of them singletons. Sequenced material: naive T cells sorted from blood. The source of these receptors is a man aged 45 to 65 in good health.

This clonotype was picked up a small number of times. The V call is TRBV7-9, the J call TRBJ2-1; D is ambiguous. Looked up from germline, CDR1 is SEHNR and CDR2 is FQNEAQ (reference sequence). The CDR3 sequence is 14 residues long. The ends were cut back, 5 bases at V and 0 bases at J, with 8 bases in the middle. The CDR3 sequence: CASSPATSYNEQFF. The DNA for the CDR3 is TGTGCCAGCAGCCCCGCGACCTCCTACAATGAGCAGTTCTTC.

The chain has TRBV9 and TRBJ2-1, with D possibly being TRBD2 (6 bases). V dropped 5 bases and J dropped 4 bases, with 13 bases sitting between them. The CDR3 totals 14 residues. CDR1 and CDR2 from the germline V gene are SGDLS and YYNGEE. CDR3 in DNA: TGTGCCAGCAGTCTAGCGTCTGGGTACAATGAGCAGTTCTTC. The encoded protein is CASSLASGYNEQFF.

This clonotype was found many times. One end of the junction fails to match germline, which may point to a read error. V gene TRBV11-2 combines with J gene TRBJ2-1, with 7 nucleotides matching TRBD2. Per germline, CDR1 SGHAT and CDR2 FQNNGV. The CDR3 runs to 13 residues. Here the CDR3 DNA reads TGTGCCAGCAGCTTAGATAGGGCTAGCGGCTCGCTCTTC. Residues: CASSLDRASGSLF.

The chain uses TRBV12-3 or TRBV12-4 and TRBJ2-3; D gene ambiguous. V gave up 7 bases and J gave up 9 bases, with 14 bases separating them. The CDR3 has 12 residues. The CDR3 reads CASTLGTSTQYF. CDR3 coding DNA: TGTGCCAGCACCCTAGGAACAAGCACGCAGTATTTT.

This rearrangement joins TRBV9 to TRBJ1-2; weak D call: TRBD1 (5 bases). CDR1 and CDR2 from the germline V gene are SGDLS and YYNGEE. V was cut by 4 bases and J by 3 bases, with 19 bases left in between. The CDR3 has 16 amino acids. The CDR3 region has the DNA TGTGCCAGCAGCTCCCCACTTGGGGACGGGGACTATGGCTACACCTTC. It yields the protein CASSSPLGDGDYGYTF.

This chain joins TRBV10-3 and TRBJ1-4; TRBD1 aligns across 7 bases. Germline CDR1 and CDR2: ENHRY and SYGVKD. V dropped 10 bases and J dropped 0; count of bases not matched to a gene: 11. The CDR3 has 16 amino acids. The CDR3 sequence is CATRHRGDATNEKLFF. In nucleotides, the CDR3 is TGTGCCACCCGTCACAGGGGAGATGCAACTAATGAAAAACTGTTTTTT.

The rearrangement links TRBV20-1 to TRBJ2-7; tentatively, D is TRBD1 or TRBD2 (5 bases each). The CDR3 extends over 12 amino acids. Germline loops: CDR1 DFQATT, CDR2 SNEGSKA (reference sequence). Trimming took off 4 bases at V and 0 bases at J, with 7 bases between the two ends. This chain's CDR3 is CSAIGTSYEQYF. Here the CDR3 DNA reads TGCAGTGCTATCGGGACCTCCTACGAGCAGTACTTC.

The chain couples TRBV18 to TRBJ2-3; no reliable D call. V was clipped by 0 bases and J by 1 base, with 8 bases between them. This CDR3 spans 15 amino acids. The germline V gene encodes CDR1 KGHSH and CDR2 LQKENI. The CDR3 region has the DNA TGTGCCAGCTCACCACCGTCCTGGGGCACAGATACGCAGTATTTT. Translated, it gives CASSPPSWGTDTQYF. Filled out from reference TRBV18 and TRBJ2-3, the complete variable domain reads NAGVMQNPRHLVRRRGQEARLRCSPMKGHSHVYWYRQLPEEGLKFMVYLQKENIIDESGMPKERFSAEFPKEGPSILRIQQVVRGDSAAYFCASSPPSWGTDTQYFGPGTRLTVL.

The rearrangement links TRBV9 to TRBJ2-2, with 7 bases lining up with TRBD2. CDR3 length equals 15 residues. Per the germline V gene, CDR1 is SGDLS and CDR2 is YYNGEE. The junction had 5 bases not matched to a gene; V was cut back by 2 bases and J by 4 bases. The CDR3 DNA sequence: TGTGCCAGCAGCGTTAGGGGAGGGACCACCGGGGAGCTGTTTTTT. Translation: CASSVRGGTTGELFF.

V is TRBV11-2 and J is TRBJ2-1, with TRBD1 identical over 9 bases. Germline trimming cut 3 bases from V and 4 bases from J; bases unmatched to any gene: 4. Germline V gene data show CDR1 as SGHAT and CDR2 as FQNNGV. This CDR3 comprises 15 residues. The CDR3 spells CASSFDRGTYNEQFF. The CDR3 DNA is TGTGCCAGCAGCTTTGACAGGGGGACATACAATGAGCAGTTCTTC.

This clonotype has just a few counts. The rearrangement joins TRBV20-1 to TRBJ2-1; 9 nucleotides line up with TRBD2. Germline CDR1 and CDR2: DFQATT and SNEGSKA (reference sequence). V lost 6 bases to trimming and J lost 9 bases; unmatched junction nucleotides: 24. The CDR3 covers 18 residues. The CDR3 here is CSAKRRLAAYTHLGEQFF. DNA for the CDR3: TGCAGTGCAAAAAGGAGACTAGCGGCGTACACCCATCTGGGTGAGCAGTTCTTC.

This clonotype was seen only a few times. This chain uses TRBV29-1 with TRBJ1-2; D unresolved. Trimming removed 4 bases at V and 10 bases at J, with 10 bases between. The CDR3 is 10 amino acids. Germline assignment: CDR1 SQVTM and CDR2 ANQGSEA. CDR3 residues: CSVGELYYTF. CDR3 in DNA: TGCAGCGTTGGGGAACTATACTACACCTTC.

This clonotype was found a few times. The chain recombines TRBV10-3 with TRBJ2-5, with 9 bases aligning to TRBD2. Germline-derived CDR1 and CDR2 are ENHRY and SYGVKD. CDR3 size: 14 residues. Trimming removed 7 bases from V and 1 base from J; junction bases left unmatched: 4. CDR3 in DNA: TGTGCCATCAAGGCGGGGGGGGGCCAAGAGACCCAGTACTTC. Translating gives CAIKAGGGQETQYF.

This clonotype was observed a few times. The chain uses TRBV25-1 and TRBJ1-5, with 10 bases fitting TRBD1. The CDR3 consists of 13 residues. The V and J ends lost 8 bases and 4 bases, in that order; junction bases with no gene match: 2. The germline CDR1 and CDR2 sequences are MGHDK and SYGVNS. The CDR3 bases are TGTGCCAGCCGGGGACAGGGGAATCAGCCCCAGCATTTT. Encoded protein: CASRGQGNQPQHF. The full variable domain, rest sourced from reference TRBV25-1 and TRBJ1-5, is EADIYQTPRYLVIGTGKKITLECSQTMGHDKMYWYQQDPGMELHLIHYSYGVNSTEKGDLSSESTVSRIRTEHFPLTLESARPSHTSQYLCASRGQGNQPQHFGDGTRLSIL.

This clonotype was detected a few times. CDR3 DNA: TGCGCCAGCAGTGAACAGGGGACTAACTATGGCTACACCTTC. Amino acids: CASSEQGTNYGYTF. The V and J genes are TRBV10-1 and TRBJ1-2, with TRBD1 identical over 7 bases. The CDR3 has 14 residues. J was trimmed by 0 bases and V by 3 bases; bases with no gene match: 1. From germline, CDR1 is WNHNN and CDR2 SYGVQD (reference sequence).

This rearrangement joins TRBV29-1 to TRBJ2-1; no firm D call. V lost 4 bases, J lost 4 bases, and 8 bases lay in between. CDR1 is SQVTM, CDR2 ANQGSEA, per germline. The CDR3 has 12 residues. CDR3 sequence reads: CSVGPQYNEQFF. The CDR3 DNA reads TGCAGCGTTGGGCCTCAATACAATGAGCAGTTCTTC.

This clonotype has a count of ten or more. The CDR3, as DNA: TGCGCCAGCAGCCTACAGGGGGCGGATTACAATGAGCAGTTCTTC. Protein: CASSLQGADYNEQFF. The chain combines TRBV5-1 with TRBJ2-1, with 9 bases lining up with TRBD1. This CDR3 has 15 amino acids. Germline CDR1 reads SGHRS; CDR2 reads YFSETQ. V lost 4 bases, J lost 4 bases, and 6 bases stayed unmatched.

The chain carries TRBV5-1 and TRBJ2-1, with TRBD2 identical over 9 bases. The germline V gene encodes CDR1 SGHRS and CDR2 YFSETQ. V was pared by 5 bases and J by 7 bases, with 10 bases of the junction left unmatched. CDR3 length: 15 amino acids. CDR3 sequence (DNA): TGCGCCAGCAGTCATGCGGGGGGGCAAAAGAATGAGCAGTTCTTC. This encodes CASSHAGGQKNEQFF.

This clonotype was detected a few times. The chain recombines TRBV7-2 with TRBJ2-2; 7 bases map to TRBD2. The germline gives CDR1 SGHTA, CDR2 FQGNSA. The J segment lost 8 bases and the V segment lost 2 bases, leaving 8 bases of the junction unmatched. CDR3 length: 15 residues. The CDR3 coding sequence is TGTGCCAGCAGCTTATCACAGGCAGCGGGAGGGGAGCTGTTTTTT. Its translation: CASSLSQAAGGELFF.

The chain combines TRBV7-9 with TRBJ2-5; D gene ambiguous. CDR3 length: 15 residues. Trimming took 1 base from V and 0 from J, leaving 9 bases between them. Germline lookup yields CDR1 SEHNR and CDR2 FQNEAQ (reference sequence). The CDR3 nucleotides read TGTGCCAGCAGCTTAGGCTTTGGGCACCAAGAGACCCAGTACTTC. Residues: CASSLGFGHQETQYF. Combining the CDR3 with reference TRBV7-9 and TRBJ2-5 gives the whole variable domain DTGVSQNPRHKITKRGQNVTFRCDPISEHNRLYWYRQTLGQGPEFLTYFQNEAQLEKSRLLSDRFSAERPKGSFSTLEIQRTEQGDSAMYLCASSLGFGHQETQYFGPGTRLLVL.